This TCR beta chain was recovered during a study of T-cell memory formation after mild COVID-19. Overall study findings and caveats: A second wave expanding day 15 to 37 was CD4+-biased; contracting clones were balanced.

The CDR3 is made up of 14 amino acids. The ends were cut back, 0 bases at V and 4 bases at J, with 8 bases in the middle. Looked up from germline, CDR1 is SGHDN and CDR2 is FVKESK. In regard to this clonotype: Its cognate antigen is unknown.

Amplification by 5'RACE using constant-segment primers produced TCR alpha and TCR beta cDNA libraries that carried sample barcodes and UMIs. TCRdb re-derived calls from the 5' RACE reads in MiXCR, one entry per CDR3 protein. The sample has under 150,000 distinct CDR3 sequences; about 20% are singletons. This TCR came from a man between 18 and 35 years old who had mild COVID-19 (a few samples of this study predate the infection). Cell type and time point are not known. Material: PBMCs or a T cell subset sorted from them (not recorded which). This chain links TRBV14 with TRBJ2-3; D is uncertain. CDR3 coding DNA: TGTGCCAGCAGCCAAGACAGGTTCCCAGATACGCAGTATTTT. This gives the protein CASSQDRFPDTQYF.